A selection of T cell receptor beta chains follows, all from one sample in a study of shared clonotypes between healthy human individuals. TCRdb keeps only in-frame clones here, not all; method: immunoSEQ multiplex PCR. The sample includes roughly 1,600,000 clones, approximately 98.5% seen only once; the top ten take under 0.45%. Sequenced input: naive CD4+ T cells sorted from blood. Every receptor here comes from a man aged 25-40 years in good health. The CDR3 runs from the conserved cysteine through the conserved F or W. D genes are given only for firm matches. Some rows have no size entry. The others give once, few or many, or a class for an expanded clone.

CDR3aa,CDR3nt,j_gene,v_gene,abundance,d_gene
CASSRLGLNEQFF,TGCGCCAGCAGCCGGTTGGGGCTCAATGAGCAGTTCTTC,TRBJ2-1,TRBV4-1,-,-
CATPRGDTGELFF,TGTGCCACCCCGAGGGGGGACACCGGGGAGCTGTTTTTT,TRBJ2-2,TRBV28,-,-
CAWSGDRLQRGNTIYF,TGTGCCTGGAGTGGAGACCGACTGCAGCGTGGAAACACCATATATTTT,TRBJ1-3,TRBV30,once,-
CASSPIPTGVWSYNEQFF,TGTGCCAGCTCACCTATACCGACGGGGGTTTGGTCCTACAATGAGCAGTTCTTC,TRBJ2-1,TRBV18,-,-
CASSPQRGTQYF,TGTGCCAGCTCACCACAGCGAGGGACGCAGTATTTT,TRBJ2-3,TRBV18,once,-
CAWSVTYEQYF,TGTGCCTGGAGTGTCACCTACGAGCAGTACTTC,TRBJ2-7,TRBV30,-,-
CASSLGRFNYEKQYF,TGTGCCAGCAGTTTGGGCAGGTTTAACTACGAGAAGCAGTACTTC,TRBJ2-7,TRBV28,-,-
CASSMGGVNFRQPQHF,TGTGCCAGTAGTATGGGTGGGGTCAACTTTAGGCAGCCCCAGCATTTT,TRBJ1-5,TRBV19,-,-
CASSEGGRGYGYTF,TGTGCCAGCAGTGAAGGTGGCAGGGGGTATGGCTACACCTTC,TRBJ1-2,TRBV6-1,once,TRBD1
CASSLVGTGVDTQYF,TGCGCCAGCAGCTTGGTCGGGACAGGGGTAGATACGCAGTATTTT,TRBJ2-3,TRBV5-1,-,TRBD1
CASSLTGLSYEQYF,TGTGCCAGCAGCTTGACGGGACTTTCCTACGAGCAGTACTTC,TRBJ2-7,TRBV5-8,-,-
CASSVERDHSYNEQFF,TGTGCCAGCAGCGTAGAACGGGACCACTCCTACAATGAGCAGTTCTTC,TRBJ2-1,TRBV9,-,-
CASSREGATEAFF,TGTGCCAGCAGCCGGGAGGGGGCGACTGAAGCTTTCTTT,TRBJ1-1,TRBV4-2,once,TRBD1
CASSLPLAGYNEQFF,TGTGCCAGCAGCCTCCCCTTAGCAGGTTACAATGAGCAGTTCTTC,TRBJ2-1,TRBV11-2,-,-
CASSVVGTGYNEQFF,TGTGCCAGCAGCGTAGTTGGGACAGGATACAATGAGCAGTTCTTC,TRBJ2-1,TRBV9,-,TRBD1
CASSDFVNTEAFF,TGTGCCAGCAGTGACTTTGTGAACACTGAAGCTTTCTTT,TRBJ1-1,TRBV6-1,-,-
CASSLVTGRGYYEQYF,TGTGCCAGCAGCTTAGTCACAGGGAGAGGCTACTACGAGCAGTACTTC,TRBJ2-7,TRBV7-9,-,-
CASSPGNQPQHF,TGTGCCAGCTCACCGGGTAATCAGCCCCAGCATTTT,TRBJ1-5,TRBV18,once,-
CASSAGTGGLAQYF,TGTGCCAGCAGCGCTGGGACAGGGGGTTTAGCGCAGTATTTT,TRBJ2-3,TRBV7-3,-,TRBD1
CASSLAGKGPSYEQYF,TGTGCCAGCAGCTTAGCTGGAAAGGGGCCCTCCTACGAGCAGTACTTC,TRBJ2-7,TRBV7-2,once,-
CARKTGPNQPQHF,TGTGCCAGAAAGACAGGGCCCAATCAGCCCCAGCATTTT,TRBJ1-5,TRBV6-1,-,TRBD1
CAISGDAAGGYEQYF,TGTGCCATCAGTGGTGACGCCGCGGGAGGTTACGAGCAGTACTTC,TRBJ2-7,TRBV10-3,-,TRBD2
CASSWKKRLQSRANVLTF,TGTGCCAGCAGCTGGAAGAAACGCTTACAAAGTCGGGCCAACGTCCTGACTTTC,TRBJ2-6,TRBV7-3,once,-
CSISAGSTDTQYF,TGCAGCATATCCGCGGGAAGCACAGATACGCAGTATTTT,TRBJ2-3,TRBV29-1,-,-
CASTPGQEISLAKNIQYF,TGTGCCAGCACCCCGGGACAGGAGATTTCTCTAGCCAAAAACATTCAGTACTTC,TRBJ2-4,TRBV7-9,-,TRBD1
CSVLERPSGNTIYF,TGCAGCGTTCTAGAGAGACCCTCTGGAAACACCATATATTTT,TRBJ1-3,TRBV29-1,once,-
CASSLTGPQHF,TGTGCCAGCAGCTTAACTGGGCCCCAGCATTTT,TRBJ1-5,TRBV7-9,-,-
CASRPHTGVGEKLFF,TGTGCCAGCAGACCCCACACAGGGGTTGGGGAAAAACTGTTTTTT,TRBJ1-4,TRBV28,-,TRBD1
CASSRELWGYTF,TGTGCCAGCAGCAGGGAACTCTGGGGCTACACCTTC,TRBJ1-2,TRBV2,-,-
CAIRPDGTYGYTF,TGTGCCATCAGACCCGACGGAACCTATGGCTACACCTTC,TRBJ1-2,TRBV10-3,-,-
CASRLQGLGAFF,TGTGCCAGCAGGCTACAGGGTTTAGGAGCTTTCTTT,TRBJ1-1,TRBV2,-,-
CASSRYPRQGSSYEQYF,TGTGCCAGCAGTAGATATCCTCGACAAGGGAGCTCCTACGAGCAGTACTTC,TRBJ2-7,TRBV27,-,-
CASNLPGLAGGPIDTGELFF,TGTGCCAGCAATCTCCCGGGACTAGCGGGAGGGCCCATTGACACCGGGGAGCTGTTTTTT,TRBJ2-2,TRBV2,-,TRBD2
CASSLRGTQNTEAFF,TGCGCCAGCAGCTTGAGAGGCACCCAGAACACTGAAGCTTTCTTT,TRBJ1-1,TRBV5-1,-,-
CASSRRDSAYEQYF,TGTGCCAGCAGCCGCCGGGACTCCGCCTACGAGCAGTACTTC,TRBJ2-7,TRBV7-2,-,-
CASSEGQYYGYTF,TGTGCCAGCAGCGAGGGGCAGTACTATGGCTACACCTTC,TRBJ1-2,TRBV7-6,-,-
CAISELKTGPPPYEQYF,TGTGCCATCAGTGAGCTTAAAACAGGGCCACCTCCCTACGAGCAGTACTTC,TRBJ2-7,TRBV10-3,-,-
CASSSITTGELFF,TGTGCCAGCAGCTCAATTACCACCGGGGAGCTGTTTTTT,TRBJ2-2,TRBV11-3,-,-
CASSEGTAAFYEQYF,TGTGCCAGCAGTGAAGGAACAGCGGCGTTCTACGAGCAGTACTTC,TRBJ2-7,TRBV6-1,-,-
CAWSVSGHQPQHF,TGTGCCTGGAGTGTTTCCGGACATCAGCCCCAGCATTTT,TRBJ1-5,TRBV30,-,-
CASSLPGLGMGTDF,TGTGCCAGCAGCTTACCGGGACTAGGGATGGGTACGGACTTC,TRBJ2-7,TRBV7-8,-,TRBD2
CASSSHGGQPQHF,TGCGCCAGCAGCTCACACGGGGGTCAGCCCCAGCATTTT,TRBJ1-5,TRBV5-1,-,-
CAIRETGVYEQYF,TGTGCCATCAGAGAGACAGGGGTCTACGAGCAGTACTTC,TRBJ2-7,TRBV10-3,-,TRBD1
CASRSLTGELFF,TGTGCCAGCAGATCCCTCACCGGGGAGCTGTTTTTT,TRBJ2-2,TRBV6-5,-,-
CASTTIAGTSYEQYF,TGCGCCAGCACCACAATAGCGGGAACCTCCTACGAGCAGTACTTC,TRBJ2-7,TRBV5-1,-,TRBD2
CATQGGPYEQYF,TGTGCCACCCAGGGGGGCCCCTACGAGCAGTACTTC,TRBJ2-7,TRBV6-1,-,-
CSSRTGVEAFF,TGCAGCAGCAGGACAGGAGTTGAAGCTTTCTTT,TRBJ1-1,TRBV29-1,once,TRBD1
CASRVAGVLQNEQYF,TGTGCCAGCAGAGTAGCGGGAGTTTTGCAGAACGAGCAGTACTTC,TRBJ2-7,TRBV7-8,once,TRBD2
CASSLGTLNTEAFF,TGCGCCAGCAGCCTAGGGACGCTGAACACTGAAGCTTTCTTT,TRBJ1-1,TRBV5-1,-,-
CASRTGTHANTGELFF,TGTGCCAGTAGGACCGGGACACACGCGAACACCGGGGAGCTGTTTTTT,TRBJ2-2,TRBV19,once,-
CATQPRRTSGRELSYEQYF,TGTGCCACTCAACCCCGAAGGACTAGCGGGAGGGAACTCTCCTACGAGCAGTACTTC,TRBJ2-7,TRBV27,once,TRBD2
CASSGNRGLETQYF,TGTGCCAGCAGCGGAAACAGGGGGTTGGAGACCCAGTACTTC,TRBJ2-5,TRBV9,-,TRBD1
CASSPTRQGIGDTQYF,TGCGCCAGCAGTCCAACTCGACAGGGGATTGGCGATACGCAGTATTTT,TRBJ2-3,TRBV4-3,-,TRBD1
CASSLAGLAPGELFF,TGTGCCAGCAGCTTGGCCGGACTAGCGCCCGGGGAGCTGTTTTTT,TRBJ2-2,TRBV5-8,-,TRBD2
CASSYGQGTYQPQHF,TGTGCCAGCAGCTACGGACAGGGAACCTATCAGCCCCAGCATTTT,TRBJ1-5,TRBV5-6,-,TRBD1
CSVSGPFNEKLFF,TGCAGCGTATCGGGACCTTTTAACGAAAAACTGTTTTTT,TRBJ1-4,TRBV29-1,-,-
CASSLDNPYNEQFF,TGTGCCAGCAGCCTAGACAATCCCTACAATGAGCAGTTCTTC,TRBJ2-1,TRBV5-5,-,-
CASSTRRRDRGRNEQFF,TGTGCCAGCAGTACGCGCCGCCGGGACAGGGGGCGGAATGAGCAGTTCTTC,TRBJ2-1,TRBV10-3,-,TRBD1